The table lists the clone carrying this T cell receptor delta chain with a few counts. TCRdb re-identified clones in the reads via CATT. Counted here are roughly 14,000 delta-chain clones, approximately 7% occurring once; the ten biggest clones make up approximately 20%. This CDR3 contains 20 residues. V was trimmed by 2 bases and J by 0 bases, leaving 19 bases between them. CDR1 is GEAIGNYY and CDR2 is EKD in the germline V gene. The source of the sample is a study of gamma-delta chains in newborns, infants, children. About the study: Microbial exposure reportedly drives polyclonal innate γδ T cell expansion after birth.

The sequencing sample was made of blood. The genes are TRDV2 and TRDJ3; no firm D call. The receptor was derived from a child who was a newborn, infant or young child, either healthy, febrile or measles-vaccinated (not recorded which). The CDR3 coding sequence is TGTGCCTGTGACATCTTCTCCAATCCCTTTGGCTCCTGGGACACCCGACAGATGTTTTTC. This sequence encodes CACDIFSNPFGSWDTRQMFF.